This passage covers 7 T cell receptor beta chains from one sample sequenced in a study of cytomegalovirus exposure and HLA in healthy donors. Produced via immunoSEQ multiplex PCR; TCRdb's table is partial and in-frame only. The sample carries 200,000 to 250,000 clones, 85% to 95% recorded once. Specimen: PBMCs. These receptors were obtained from a woman aged 18-29 years in good health and CMV-seronegative.

This chain connects TRBV4-1 to TRBJ2-5, with 11 bases matching TRBD2. The ends lost 0 bases at V and 4 bases at J; junction bases unmatched: 10. This CDR3 comprises 18 residues. Germline V gene sequence: CDR1 MGHRA, CDR2 YSYEKL. The CDR3 nucleotides read TGCGCCAGCAGCCAAGATGGGCTAGCGGGAGGAGTTCGAGAGACCCAGTACTTC. This encodes CASSQDGLAGGVRETQYF.

The CDR3 DNA sequence: TGTGCCAGCTCACGGGCGGGCGACACGAGCTCTGGAAACACCATATATTTT. This codes for CASSRAGDTSSGNTIYF. The V and J genes are TRBV18 and TRBJ1-3, with unresolved D. The CDR3 totals 17 residues. Trimming cost V 4 bases and J 0 bases, with 16 bases left between them. Germline CDR1 and CDR2: KGHSH and LQKENI.

V is TRBV7-9 and J is TRBJ1-2, with 7 bases aligning to TRBD1. The CDR3 spans 15 residues. The V and J ends lost 5 bases and 4 bases, in that order; junction bases with no gene match: 10. Germline CDR1 reads SEHNR; CDR2 reads FQNEAQ (reference sequence). Written as DNA, the CDR3 is TGTGCCAGCAGCCCTTCGGAAACAGGGGTCTATGGCTACACCTTC. It codes for CASSPSETGVYGYTF.

This chain links TRBV2 with TRBJ1-1, with D unresolved. V was clipped by 6 bases and J by 3 bases, with 11 bases between them. The CDR3 is made up of 13 amino acids. In germline, CDR1 is SNHLY, CDR2 FYNNEI. The chain's CDR3 is CASREVRDTEAFF. The CDR3 DNA reads as TGTGCCAGCAGGGAGGTTAGGGACACTGAAGCTTTCTTT.

The chain is built from TRBV29-1 and TRBJ2-7; 8 nucleotides line up with TRBD2. Germline V gives CDR1 SQVTM, CDR2 ANQGSEA. The CDR3 totals 16 residues. The trim removed 1 base at V and 1 base at J, leaving 9 bases unmatched. In nucleotides, the CDR3 is TGCAGCGTTGAAGCCCTTCGCGGGGGGTCTTCCTACGAGCAGTACTTC. Translated, it gives CSVEALRGGSSYEQYF.

V usage is TRBV2 and J usage is TRBJ1-3; D is undetermined. Trimming stripped 4 bases from V and 4 bases from J, with 8 bases between. CDR3 length equals 13 residues. Germline-derived CDR1 and CDR2 are SNHLY and FYNNEI. CDR3 sequence: CASSGGKGNTIYF. The DNA of the CDR3 is TGTGCCAGCAGTGGAGGGAAAGGAAACACCATATATTTT.

The rearrangement uses TRBV7-9 and TRBJ2-7; TRBD2 aligns across 7 bases. With V trimmed by 2 bases and J by 3 bases, 16 bases remained unmatched. The CDR3 sequence is 18 residues long. Germline V gene sequence: CDR1 SEHNR, CDR2 FQNEAQ (reference sequence). The CDR3 loop is CASSLPTWEGPKYYEQYF. The DNA of the CDR3 is TGTGCCAGCAGCTTACCCACCTGGGAGGGACCAAAGTACTACGAGCAGTACTTC.